This T cell receptor (beta chain) was identified in a study of Ad26.COV2.S vaccination and SARS-CoV-2 variants. General study results and limits: Total responses of T cells may have been underestimated by the analyses of TCR breadth and depth.

The sample's treatment: 15 to 20 received Ad26.COV2.S at low or high dose, single or two shots; roughly 5 received placebo; per-sample allocation not given. Specimens were obtained on day 63 following the first vaccine or placebo injection. Cohort 1b enrolled adults aged 18-55 years in Boston. Sequencing used immunoSEQ multiplex PCR; TCRdb keeps in-frame clones, though not all of them. This sample yields some 500,000 clones, of which roughly nine tenths are seen a single time; approximately 2.5% belongs to the top ten. With respect to this clone: Its antigen is currently unknown.

The V and J ends lost 4 bases and 4 bases, in that order; junction bases with no gene match: 7. The germline V gene encodes CDR1 SGHDT and CDR2 YYEEEE. CDR3 length equals 14 residues. V is TRBV5-6 and J is TRBJ2-7, with 8 bases aligning to TRBD1. The sequencing used peripheral blood, collected in a trial of Ad26.COV2.S vaccine versus placebo. This TCR derives from a person aged 18 to 59 who received the Ad26.COV2.S COVID-19 vaccine or a placebo. CDR3 residues: CASSPPGQVYEQYV. CDR3 coding DNA: TGTGCCAGCAGCCCTCCGGGACAGGTTTACGAGCAGTACGTC.